The 4 T cell receptor beta chains listed next were all sequenced from one sample in a study of shared clonotypes between healthy human individuals. Clones were sequenced by immunoSEQ multiplex PCR, and TCRdb holds only the in-frame ones, with some missing. This table holds around 1,000,000 clones, around three quarters found once. The sequenced sample was memory CD4+ T cells from PBMCs. Subset described: CD45RA-negative fraction. These receptor sequences come from a man between 18 and 29 years old in good health. Some clones in this sample may be carry-over from other donors' samples.

This clone was detected once. This chain links TRBV7-9 with TRBJ1-4; 9 bases match TRBD1. The CDR3 contains 17 residues. Germline-derived CDR1 and CDR2 are SEHNR and FQNEAQ (reference sequence). Unmatched junction bases numbered 15, after V lost 5 bases and J lost 8 bases. DNA for the CDR3: TGTGCCAGCAGCCGAGCCGGGACAGGGATATTGGGAGAAAAACTGTTTTTT. This codes for CASSRAGTGILGEKLFF.

This chain connects TRBV28 to TRBJ2-7, with D unresolved. There are 12 residues in the CDR3. CDR1 and CDR2 (germline): MDHEN, SYDVKM. Trimming shortened V by 10 bases and J by 3 bases, and 13 bases separated the two germline ends. The CDR3 DNA reads as TGTGCCATCTCTACCCCAGGCTACGAGCAGTACTTC. It codes for CAISTPGYEQYF.

The chain links TRBV4-1 to TRBJ1-4, with 8 bases fitting TRBD1. Germline CDR1 and CDR2: MGHRA and YSYEKL. This CDR3 is built from 13 residues. V shed 7 bases and J 8 bases; nucleotides not matched to a gene: 6. The CDR3 sequence: CASMDREREKLFF. DNA for the CDR3: TGCGCCAGCATGGACAGGGAGAGAGAAAAACTGTTTTTT.

The chain uses TRBV2 and TRBJ2-1, with D possibly TRBD2 on 6 matching bases. CDR3 length: 14 amino acids. In germline, CDR1 is SNHLY, CDR2 FYNNEI. Trimming stripped 3 bases from V and 4 bases from J, with 10 bases between. CDR3: CASSELAKYNEQFF. Here the CDR3 DNA reads TGTGCCAGCAGTGAGCTAGCGAAATACAATGAGCAGTTCTTC.